This TCR beta chain stems from a study of T cell responses to AZD1222 COVID-19 vaccine. Study observations and caveats: Spike regions recognized by vaccine-associated CD4 TCRs spanned the protein, led by 160-218 and 743-854.

Method: immunoSEQ multiplex PCR; TCRdb's copy keeps in-frame clones and lacks some. The table lists about 110,000 clones, about 92% of them singletons. CDR1 is SGHTA and CDR2 is FQGTGA in the germline V gene. This CDR3 has 16 residues. Between the trimmed V and J ends, which lost 3 bases and 0 bases, there was a span of 12 bases. Comment on this clone: Its antigen is not known.

The chain links TRBV7-3 to TRBJ1-5; perhaps TRBD1 as D (6 bases). The sample in question was peripheral blood, obtained 28 days after the second AZD1222 dose. This receptor was identified in an adult who received the AZD1222 COVID-19 vaccine. This CDR3 is CASSLKDSYSNQPQHF. In nucleotides, the CDR3 is TGTGCCAGCAGCTTGAAGGACAGTTATAGCAATCAGCCCCAGCATTTT.